The clone carrying this TCR beta chain was found many times. The antigen is not known. Two oligonucleotides, mixed equimolar, formed the beta constant-region primer covering TRBC1 and TRBC2. Each CDR3 protein is one row after TCRdb ran MiXCR on the UMI-ligation and nested PCR reads. The sample yields tens of thousands of distinct CDR3 sequences, around 13% seen once. The sample comes from a study of naive and memory T cell subsets. The study's findings and limits: There was no ground truth to check naive and memory subset results. Diversity fell and Gini index rose from naive through CM, EM, EMRA.

CDR1 and CDR2 (germline): LGHNA, YNFKEQ. The CDR3 spans 15 residues. Trimming cost V 0 bases and J 4 bases; bases outside gene matches: 3. This chain links TRBV4-2 with TRBJ2-3; 8 nucleotides agree with TRBD1. Sample: central memory CD4+ T cells from blood. This sequence originates from a human donor in good health. The CDR3, as DNA: TGTGCCAGCAGCCAAGACCGACAGGGGCCAGATACGCAGTATTTT. Translation: CASSQDRQGPDTQYF.